These T cell receptor beta chains were read from a single sample in a study of graft-versus-host responses after intestinal transplantation. Assay: immunoSEQ multiplex PCR; the TCRdb copy retains only in-frame clones and omits some. The data contain about 88,000 clones, roughly 92% of them singletons. These receptors' antigens are unknown. The sample consisted of unstimulated CD4+ T cells sorted from spleen or lymph node cells, taken before intestinal transplant. These receptors were collected from a human donor who received an intestinal transplant. CDR3s include the opening cysteine and the closing phenylalanine or tryptophan. The order of the fields is V gene, CDR3 length, clone size, J gene, D gene, CDR3 DNA, CDR3 protein. D genes are given only for firm matches. Part of the rows lack a size; the others show once, few, many or a class for expanded clones.

v_gene: TRBV27; len: 14; abundance: NA; j_gene: TRBJ2-1; d_gene: NA; CDR3nt: TGTGCCAGCAGTTTATCGTCCCAGTACAATGAGCAGTTCTTC; CDR3aa: CASSLSSQYNEQFF
v_gene: TRBV5-5; len: 18; abundance: NA; j_gene: TRBJ2-1; d_gene: TRBD2; CDR3nt: TGTGCCAGCAGCCTGGGACTAGTCCTGACCTTTCCATACAATGAGCAGTTCTTC; CDR3aa: CASSLGLVLTFPYNEQFF
v_gene: TRBV2; len: 18; abundance: NA; j_gene: TRBJ2-4; d_gene: TRBD1; CDR3nt: TGTGCCAGCAGTGAAGATGTGGGACAGGGGTTTTCCAAAAACATTCAGTACTTC; CDR3aa: CASSEDVGQGFSKNIQYF
v_gene: TRBV2; len: 15; abundance: once; j_gene: TRBJ1-5; d_gene: NA; CDR3nt: TGTGCCAGCAGTGAACAAACCTATAGCAATCAGCCCCAGCATTTT; CDR3aa: CASSEQTYSNQPQHF
v_gene: TRBV6-5; len: 14; abundance: once; j_gene: TRBJ1-1; d_gene: NA; CDR3nt: TGTGCCAGCAGTGGATACTATTTGAACACTGAAGCTTCCTTT; CDR3aa: CASSGYYLNTEASF
v_gene: TRBV7-3; len: 15; abundance: NA; j_gene: TRBJ2-7; d_gene: TRBD1; CDR3nt: TGTGCCAGCAGCTTAGCCGGGACAGGGTCGTACGAGCAGTACTTC; CDR3aa: CASSLAGTGSYEQYF
v_gene: TRBV30; len: 14; abundance: NA; j_gene: TRBJ1-5; d_gene: NA; CDR3nt: TGTGCCTGGAGTCCCCAGGGGTTATTCCAGCCCCAGCATTTT; CDR3aa: CAWSPQGLFQPQHF
v_gene: TRBV5-6; len: 12; abundance: once; j_gene: TRBJ2-1; d_gene: NA; CDR3nt: TGTGCCAGCAGCTTGTCCGTGGGAGAGCAGTTCTTC; CDR3aa: CASSLSVGEQFF
v_gene: TRBV6-1; len: 14; abundance: NA; j_gene: TRBJ1-1; d_gene: TRBD1; CDR3nt: TGTGCCAGCAGTTCAAGGACAGGGGGCACTGAAGCTTTCTTT; CDR3aa: CASSSRTGGTEAFF
v_gene: TRBV5-8; len: 13; abundance: NA; j_gene: TRBJ2-3; d_gene: NA; CDR3nt: TGTGCCAGCAGCCACAGGTTTGCAGATACGCAGTATTTT; CDR3aa: CASSHRFADTQYF
v_gene: TRBV2; len: 14; abundance: NA; j_gene: TRBJ1-5; d_gene: NA; CDR3nt: TGTGCCAGCACAGGCGTTTCCTCGGGCCAGCCCCAGCATTTT; CDR3aa: CASTGVSSGQPQHF
v_gene: TRBV27; len: 17; abundance: NA; j_gene: TRBJ2-2; d_gene: TRBD2; CDR3nt: TGTGCCAGCACCCGCATGGCCGGGACTAGCGGGGGCGGGGAGCTGTTTTTT; CDR3aa: CASTRMAGTSGGGELFF
v_gene: TRBV5-1; len: 16; abundance: once; j_gene: TRBJ2-3; d_gene: NA; CDR3nt: TGCGCCAGCAGTCTAATGACACCGCCAAGCACAGATACGCAGTATTTT; CDR3aa: CASSLMTPPSTDTQYF
v_gene: TRBV19; len: 16; abundance: NA; j_gene: TRBJ2-7; d_gene: NA; CDR3nt: TGTGCCAGTAGTATAGGTCCAGGAGTCGACTCCTACGAGCAGTACTTC; CDR3aa: CASSIGPGVDSYEQYF
v_gene: TRBV9; len: 15; abundance: NA; j_gene: TRBJ2-1; d_gene: TRBD2; CDR3nt: TGTGCCAGCAGCGTAGTGGGGGGAGGGACGGGAGAGCAGTTCTTC; CDR3aa: CASSVVGGGTGEQFF
v_gene: TRBV11-2; len: 16; abundance: NA; j_gene: TRBJ1-6; d_gene: NA; CDR3nt: TGTGCCAGCAGCTTTTCTGGAGGAGGCGTGGATTCACCCCTCCACTTT; CDR3aa: CASSFSGGGVDSPLHF
v_gene: TRBV28; len: 12; abundance: few; j_gene: TRBJ1-1; d_gene: NA; CDR3nt: TGTGCCAGCAGACGGATGAACACTGAAGCTTTCTTT; CDR3aa: CASRRMNTEAFF
v_gene: TRBV6-1; len: 13; abundance: NA; j_gene: TRBJ2-7; d_gene: TRBD2; CDR3nt: TGTGCCACCCGGGTAGCGGGGGGTTACGAGCAGTACTTC; CDR3aa: CATRVAGGYEQYF
v_gene: TRBV18; len: 14; abundance: once; j_gene: TRBJ2-1; d_gene: NA; CDR3nt: TGTGCCAGCTCACCAAGAGGGCAGGGCAATGAGCAGTTCTTC; CDR3aa: CASSPRGQGNEQFF
v_gene: TRBV5-4; len: 13; abundance: NA; j_gene: TRBJ2-7; d_gene: NA; CDR3nt: TGTGCCAGCAGCTTGGGACTAGGGGGCGAGCAGTACTTC; CDR3aa: CASSLGLGGEQYF
v_gene: TRBV7-2; len: 16; abundance: once; j_gene: TRBJ2-2; d_gene: NA; CDR3nt: TGTGCCAGCAGCCGACCTGCAGGGTTCGGCACCGGGGAGCTGTTTTTT; CDR3aa: CASSRPAGFGTGELFF
v_gene: TRBV6-1; len: 14; abundance: NA; j_gene: TRBJ2-3; d_gene: TRBD1; CDR3nt: TGTGCCAGCAGTGCCAGACAGGGGAAAGATACGCAGTATTTT; CDR3aa: CASSARQGKDTQYF
v_gene: TRBV19; len: 14; abundance: NA; j_gene: TRBJ2-1; d_gene: TRBD2; CDR3nt: TGTGCCAGTAATGAACTAGCGGGAGACAATGAGCAGTTCTTC; CDR3aa: CASNELAGDNEQFF
v_gene: TRBV7-6; len: 15; abundance: NA; j_gene: TRBJ1-5; d_gene: NA; CDR3nt: TGTGCCAGCAGCGCACTCCCCGCGGGGAATCAGCCCCAGCATTTT; CDR3aa: CASSALPAGNQPQHF
v_gene: TRBV6-5; len: 11; abundance: NA; j_gene: TRBJ1-1; d_gene: NA; CDR3nt: TGTGCCACCAAGGGGATCACTGAAGCTTTCTTT; CDR3aa: CATKGITEAFF
v_gene: TRBV19; len: 15; abundance: NA; j_gene: TRBJ1-5; d_gene: NA; CDR3nt: TGTGCCAGTAGTATAGTGGGGTTCAGCAATCAGCCCCAGCATTTT; CDR3aa: CASSIVGFSNQPQHF
v_gene: TRBV25-1; len: 13; abundance: NA; j_gene: TRBJ2-1; d_gene: NA; CDR3nt: TGTGCCAGCAGTGGACGGCTAGGGAATGAGCAGTTCTTC; CDR3aa: CASSGRLGNEQFF
v_gene: TRBV30; len: 13; abundance: NA; j_gene: TRBJ1-5; d_gene: TRBD1; CDR3nt: TGTGCCTGGAATACAGGGGCCAATCAGCCCCAGCATTTT; CDR3aa: CAWNTGANQPQHF
v_gene: TRBV18; len: 12; abundance: NA; j_gene: TRBJ2-3; d_gene: NA; CDR3nt: TGTGCCAGCTCACCCGGGGCAGATACGCAGTATTTT; CDR3aa: CASSPGADTQYF
v_gene: TRBV5-8; len: 14; abundance: NA; j_gene: TRBJ1-5; d_gene: NA; CDR3nt: TGTGCCAGCAGCTTGAGGTTTAGCAATCAGCCCCAGCATTTT; CDR3aa: CASSLRFSNQPQHF
v_gene: TRBV28; len: 15; abundance: NA; j_gene: TRBJ2-1; d_gene: NA; CDR3nt: TGTGCCAGCACCCAATACGAGGCCCTCAGAGATGAGCAGTTCTTC; CDR3aa: CASTQYEALRDEQFF
v_gene: TRBV5-6; len: 16; abundance: NA; j_gene: TRBJ2-5; d_gene: NA; CDR3nt: TGTGCCAGCAGCTTCGGTGGGGGTTTTGACGGAGAGACCCAGTACTTC; CDR3aa: CASSFGGGFDGETQYF
v_gene: TRBV7-6; len: 16; abundance: NA; j_gene: TRBJ2-1; d_gene: TRBD2; CDR3nt: TGTGCCAGCAGCTTAGCGTTAGCGGGAGGGCTCGATGAGCAGTTCTTC; CDR3aa: CASSLALAGGLDEQFF
v_gene: TRBV7-9; len: 14; abundance: NA; j_gene: TRBJ1-3; d_gene: NA; CDR3nt: TGTGCCAGCAGCGCCGGAGAAACTGGAAACACCATATATTTT; CDR3aa: CASSAGETGNTIYF
v_gene: TRBV6-5; len: 13; abundance: NA; j_gene: TRBJ2-1; d_gene: TRBD1; CDR3nt: TGTGCCAGCGGACAGGGGGAGTATAATGAGCAGTTCTTC; CDR3aa: CASGQGEYNEQFF
v_gene: TRBV27; len: 18; abundance: NA; j_gene: TRBJ2-7; d_gene: NA; CDR3nt: TGTGCCAGCAGTTTAATTTCCATGAACTCCGGGGGTATCTACGAGCAGTACTTC; CDR3aa: CASSLISMNSGGIYEQYF
v_gene: TRBV27; len: 15; abundance: NA; j_gene: TRBJ2-1; d_gene: TRBD1; CDR3nt: TGTGCCAGCAGTTTTTCAAGGACAGGGGCTTCGGGGCAGTTCTTC; CDR3aa: CASSFSRTGASGQFF
v_gene: TRBV6-1; len: 14; abundance: NA; j_gene: TRBJ2-7; d_gene: NA; CDR3nt: TGTGCCAGCAGTGTTCGGGCGGCTCCCTACGAGCAGTACTTC; CDR3aa: CASSVRAAPYEQYF
v_gene: TRBV5-6; len: 13; abundance: NA; j_gene: TRBJ1-2; d_gene: NA; CDR3nt: TGTGCCAGCAAGACGGGGGCAGGCTATGGCTACACCTTC; CDR3aa: CASKTGAGYGYTF
v_gene: TRBV25-1; len: 18; abundance: NA; j_gene: TRBJ1-6; d_gene: NA; CDR3nt: TGTGCCAGCAGTGAATTCCTCGGGGGGAGCTCCTATAATTCACCCCTCCACTTT; CDR3aa: CASSEFLGGSSYNSPLHF